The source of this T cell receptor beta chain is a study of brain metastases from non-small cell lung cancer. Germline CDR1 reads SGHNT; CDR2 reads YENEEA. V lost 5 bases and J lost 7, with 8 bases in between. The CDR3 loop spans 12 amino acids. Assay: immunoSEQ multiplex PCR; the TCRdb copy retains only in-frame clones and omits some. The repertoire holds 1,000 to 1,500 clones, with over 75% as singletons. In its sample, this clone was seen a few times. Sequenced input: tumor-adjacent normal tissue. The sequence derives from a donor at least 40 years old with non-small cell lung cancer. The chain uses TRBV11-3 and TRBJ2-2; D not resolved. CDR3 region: CASSPLNGELFF. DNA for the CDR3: TGTGCCAGCAGCCCACTTAACGGGGAGCTGTTTTTT.